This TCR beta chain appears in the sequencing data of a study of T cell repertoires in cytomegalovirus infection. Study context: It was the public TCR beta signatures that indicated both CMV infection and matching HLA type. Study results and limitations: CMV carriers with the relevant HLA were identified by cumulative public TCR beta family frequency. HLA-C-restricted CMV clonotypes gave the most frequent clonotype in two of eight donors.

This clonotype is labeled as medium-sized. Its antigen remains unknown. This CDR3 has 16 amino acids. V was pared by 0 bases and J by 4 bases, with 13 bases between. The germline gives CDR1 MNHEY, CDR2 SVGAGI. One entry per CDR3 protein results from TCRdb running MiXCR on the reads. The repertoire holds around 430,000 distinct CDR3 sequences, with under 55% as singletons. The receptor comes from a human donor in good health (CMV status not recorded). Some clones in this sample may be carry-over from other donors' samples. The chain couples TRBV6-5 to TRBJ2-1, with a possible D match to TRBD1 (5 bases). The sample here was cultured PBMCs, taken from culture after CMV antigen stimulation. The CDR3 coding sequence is TGTGCCAGCAGTTACTCGACCCAAAAGGGGTACAATGAGCAGTTCTTC. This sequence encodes CASSYSTQKGYNEQFF.